What follows are 24 T cell receptor beta chains derived from one specimen sequenced in a study of cytomegalovirus exposure and HLA in healthy donors. Sequencing was performed with immunoSEQ multiplex PCR; in TCRdb, only in-frame clones are kept and a portion is missing. This table has 50,000 to 70,000 clones, 85% to 95% appearing once. The sample taken for sequencing was PBMCs. Source of these receptors: a woman under 30 in good health and CMV-seropositive.

The chain joins TRBV6-6 to TRBJ2-2, with D tentatively TRBD2 (6 bases). The CDR3 spans 14 residues. V lost 7 bases to trimming and J lost 0 bases, with 9 bases between them. CDR1 and CDR2 (germline): MNHNY, SVGAGI (reference sequence). The CDR3 DNA reads as TGTGCCAGCATGTGGGGGGCGAACACCGGGGAGCTGTTTTTT. Translated: CASMWGANTGELFF.

The chain joins TRBV6-1 to TRBJ2-2; TRBD2 matches 9 bases. CDR1 is MNHNS, CDR2 SASEGT, per germline. V lost 5 bases to trimming and J lost 4 bases; unmatched junction nucleotides: 5. CDR3 size: 15 residues. Written as DNA, the CDR3 is TGTGCCAGCAGTATAACTAGCGGGCCCACCGGGGAGCTGTTTTTT. Translating gives CASSITSGPTGELFF.

This chain connects TRBV27 to TRBJ2-4; the match to TRBD1 covers 8 bases. Trimming took 5 bases from V and 5 from J; bases not matched to a gene: 14. Germline CDR1 is MNHEY and CDR2 is SMNVEV (reference sequence). This CDR3 spans 17 amino acids. The DNA of the CDR3 is TGTGCCAGCAGTCTCTCGGTTGGGACAGGATCTGAAAACATTCAGTACTTC. Protein product: CASSLSVGTGSENIQYF.

This clone was seen only once. The chain joins TRBV10-2 to TRBJ2-4; 11 positions agree with TRBD2. Germline V lookup: CDR1 WSHSY, CDR2 SAAADI. The CDR3 covers 20 residues. J was trimmed by 1 base and V by 3 bases; bases with no gene match: 14. For the CDR3, the DNA is TGCGCCAGCAGTGAAGCGTGGGCTAGCGGGGGGAGGTCGGCCAAAAACATTCAGTACTTC. Encoded protein: CASSEAWASGGRSAKNIQYF.

Here the CDR3 DNA reads TGCGCCAGCAGCCGCCTGGACACGTACACAGATACGCAGTATTTT. As protein: CASSRLDTYTDTQYF. V gene TRBV5-1 combines with J gene TRBJ2-3, with D possibly being TRBD1 (5 bases). The CDR3 contains 15 residues. Between the trimmed V and J ends, which lost 4 bases and 2 bases, there was a span of 14 bases. Germline CDR1 SGHRS, CDR2 YFSETQ.

V and J are TRBV7-3 and TRBJ2-3, with D unresolved. The germline CDR1 and CDR2 sequences are SGHTA and FQGTGA. The CDR3 totals 13 residues. V gave up 6 bases and J gave up 4 bases, with 11 bases separating them. CDR3 bases: TGTGCCAGCAGTTACGTAGCATCAGATACGCAGTATTTT. This translates into CASSYVASDTQYF.

The CDR3, as DNA: TGTGCCGGAAGACTAGCGGGGAACACCGGGGAGCTGTTTTTT. It encodes CAGRLAGNTGELFF. This chain connects TRBV7-2 to TRBJ2-2, with 10 bases lining up with TRBD2. V shed 11 bases and J 1 base; nucleotides not matched to a gene: 4. The CDR3 sequence is 14 residues long. Germline assignment: CDR1 SGHTA and CDR2 FQGNSA.

The CDR3 nucleotides are TGCGCCAGCAGCCAAGAGGCCGGGACAGGAGTCAATGAGCAGTTCTTC. As protein: CASSQEAGTGVNEQFF. The J gene is TRBJ2-1, the V gene TRBV4-1; 8 bases match TRBD1. The CDR3 has 16 residues. Trimming removed 0 bases from V and 6 bases from J; junction bases left unmatched: 7. Germline V CDR1 and CDR2: MGHRA, YSYEKL.

For the CDR3, the DNA is TGTGCCAGCAGCTTAGATAATCTTAATTCACCCCTCCACTTT. Its protein is CASSLDNLNSPLHF. This rearrangement joins TRBV7-2 to TRBJ1-6; D is ambiguous. CDR3 length equals 14 residues. CDR1 SGHTA and CDR2 FQGNSA come from the germline V gene. The germline V and J ends were trimmed by 1 base and 6 bases, with 7 bases remaining between them.

The CDR3 loop reads CAWSPLSGQDAYTF. CDR3 DNA: TGTGCCTGGAGTCCCCTCTCCGGACAGGATGCCTACACCTTC. J is TRBJ1-2 and V is TRBV30; TRBD1 agrees at 7 bases. The CDR3 extends over 14 amino acids. Germline CDR1 GTSNPN, CDR2 SVGIG (reference sequence). Trimming took 2 bases from V and 10 from J; bases not matched to a gene: 13.

The chain combines TRBV7-6 with TRBJ2-1, with D possibly matching TRBD2 (5 bases). The CDR3 covers 15 residues. Trimming took 5 bases from V and 9 from J, leaving 20 bases between them. Germline V gene lookup returns CDR1 SGHVS and CDR2 FNYEAQ. This CDR3 is CASSGFRGLLGEQFF. In nucleotides, the CDR3 is TGTGCCAGCAGCGGATTTCGAGGGCTTCTCGGTGAGCAGTTCTTC.

With respect to this clone: The sample contains more than one DNA sequence encoding this CDR3. This rearrangement joins TRBV6-5 to TRBJ1-1; D possibly corresponds to TRBD1 (6 bases). V was shortened by 3 bases and J by 3 bases, with 8 bases between the two germline ends. CDR1 MNHEY and CDR2 SVGAGI come from the germline V gene. The CDR3 covers 13 residues. DNA for the CDR3: TGTGCCAGCAGTTATGAGGGGGACACTGAAGCTTTCTTT. Protein product: CASSYEGDTEAFF.

The gene calls are TRBV7-2 and TRBJ2-1, with TRBD1 matching 7 bases. This CDR3 is 14 amino acids long. V lost 5 bases and J lost 6; bases outside the gene matches: 7. The V gene's germline CDR1 is SGHTA and CDR2 FQGNSA. The CDR3 DNA is TGTGCCAGCAGCCAACAATGGACAGGCAATGAGCAGTTCTTC. This translates into CASSQQWTGNEQFF.

This chain connects TRBV2 to TRBJ2-2, with TRBD2 identical over 11 bases. With V trimmed by 3 bases and J by 6 bases, 3 bases remained unmatched. The CDR3 length is 15 residues. The V gene's germline CDR1 is SNHLY and CDR2 FYNNEI. The CDR3 here is CASSEIAGGPGELFF. CDR3 bases: TGTGCCAGCAGTGAGATAGCGGGGGGGCCCGGGGAGCTGTTTTTT.

The gene calls are TRBV4-1 and TRBJ2-2, with 8 bases lining up with TRBD1. The CDR3 has 15 residues. V lost 2 bases and J lost 4; bases outside the gene matches: 3. Germline loops: CDR1 MGHRA, CDR2 YSYEKL. The CDR3 nucleotides read TGCGCCAGCAGCCAAAAGACAGGGGCCACCGGGGAGCTGTTTTTT. It codes for CASSQKTGATGELFF.

A single count supports this clone. J is TRBJ2-5 and V is TRBV27; 7 nucleotides align to TRBD2. The germline CDR1 and CDR2 sequences are MNHEY and SMNVEV (reference sequence). The CDR3 totals 13 residues. V was clipped by 3 bases and J by 4 bases; unmatched bases: 2. CDR3 sequence (DNA): TGTGCCAGCAGTTTCGGGACTATAGAGACCCAGTACTTC. Its translation is CASSFGTIETQYF.

The J gene is TRBJ1-5, the V gene TRBV10-3; D is ambiguous. CDR3 size: 13 residues. V was cut by 8 bases and J by 7 bases, with 15 bases left in between. Germline V lookup: CDR1 ENHRY, CDR2 SYGVKD. CDR3 in amino acids: CAIGPADGQPQHF. The CDR3 bases are TGTGCCATCGGGCCCGCAGATGGCCAGCCCCAGCATTTT.

The rearrangement uses TRBV7-6 and TRBJ1-6; D is ambiguous. The CDR3 has 15 residues. Germline CDR1 reads SGHVS; CDR2 reads FNYEAQ. The V end was cut by 2 bases, the J end by 9 bases, with 14 bases between. The DNA for the CDR3 is TGTGCCAGCAGCTTATTCGCAGGCCAACCTTCACCCCTCCACTTT. It codes for CASSLFAGQPSPLHF.

The chain uses TRBV7-9 and TRBJ2-7, with TRBD2 as a possible D gene (6 bases). This CDR3 has 15 amino acids. Between the trimmed V and J ends, which lost 0 bases and 2 bases, there was a span of 11 bases. Per germline, CDR1 SEHNR and CDR2 FQNEAQ (reference sequence). The CDR3 DNA reads as TGTGCCAGCAGCTTAGCGTCTAGCGAAGCCTACGAGCAGTACTTC. It specifies CASSLASSEAYEQYF.

This clone was found once. V and J are TRBV18 and TRBJ2-5, with a possible D match to TRBD2 (5 bases). The CDR3 covers 13 residues. Per germline, CDR1 KGHSH and CDR2 LQKENI. V lost 6 bases, J lost 5 bases, and 13 bases lay in between. This CDR3 reads CASSSLETETQYF. The CDR3 DNA follows: TGTGCCAGCTCGTCACTAGAGACGGAGACCCAGTACTTC.

The rearrangement uses TRBV30 and TRBJ1-2; no firm D call. The CDR3 spans 10 residues. V shed 4 bases and J shed 6 bases, with 6 bases lying between them. Germline CDR1 is GTSNPN and CDR2 is SVGIG (reference sequence). As DNA, the CDR3 is TGTGCCTGGAAGGAGGATGGCTACACCTTC. Its protein is CAWKEDGYTF.

The V gene is TRBV5-1, the J gene TRBJ2-3, with D perhaps TRBD1 (5 bases). Trimming left V 2 bases short and J 2 bases short, with 12 bases between. CDR3 size: 15 residues. Germline V gene lookup returns CDR1 SGHRS and CDR2 YFSETQ. The CDR3 DNA follows: TGCGCCAGCAGCTTTAAGGGGTCCTCCACAGATACGCAGTATTTT. Translated, it gives CASSFKGSSTDTQYF.

V is TRBV30 and J is TRBJ1-5; D gene uncertain. In germline, CDR1 is GTSNPN, CDR2 SVGIG (reference sequence). This CDR3 spans 14 amino acids. V gave up 0 bases and J gave up 2 bases, with 8 bases separating them. CDR3 sequence reads: CAWSVPGGNQPQHF. CDR3 in DNA: TGTGCCTGGAGTGTACCCGGGGGCAATCAGCCCCAGCATTTT. The whole variable domain, remainder taken from reference TRBV30 and TRBJ1-5, is SQTIHQWPATLVQPVGSPLSLECTVEGTSNPNLYWYRQAAGRGLQLLFYSVGIGQISSEVPQNLSASRPQDRQFILSSKKLLLSDSGFYLCAWSVPGGNQPQHFGDGTRLSIL.

This chain joins TRBV10-2 and TRBJ1-1; 7 nucleotides line up with TRBD1. CDR3 length equals 17 residues. The germline CDR1 and CDR2 sequences are WSHSY and SAAADI. Trimming took 0 bases from V and 1 from J; bases not matched to a gene: 8. The CDR3 DNA sequence: TGCGCCAGCAGTGAGTCGTCCCAGGACAGGAGGAACACTGAAGCTTTCTTT. This translates into CASSESSQDRRNTEAFF.